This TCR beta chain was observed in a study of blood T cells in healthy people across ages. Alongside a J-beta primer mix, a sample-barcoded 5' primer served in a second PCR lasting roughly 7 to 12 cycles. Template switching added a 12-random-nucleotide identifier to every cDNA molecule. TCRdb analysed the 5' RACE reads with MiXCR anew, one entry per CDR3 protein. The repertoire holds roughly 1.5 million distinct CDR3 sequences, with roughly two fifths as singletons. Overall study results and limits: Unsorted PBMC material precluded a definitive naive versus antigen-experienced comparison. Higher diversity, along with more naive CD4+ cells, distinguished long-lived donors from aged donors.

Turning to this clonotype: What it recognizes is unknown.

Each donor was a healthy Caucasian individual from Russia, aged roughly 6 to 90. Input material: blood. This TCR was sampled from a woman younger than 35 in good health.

The CDR3 bases are TGCGCCAGCAGCCAACTAGCGGGGGGCCGAACTAGCACAGATACGCAGTATTTT. Protein product: CASSQLAGGRTSTDTQYF. The gene calls are TRBV4-1 and TRBJ2-3; 11 positions agree with TRBD2. V gave up 2 bases and J gave up 0 bases; unmatched junction bases: 7. The CDR3 is 18 amino acids. Germline values: CDR1 MGHRA, CDR2 YSYEKL.